The source of this T cell receptor beta chain is a study of blood T cell repertoires in COVID-19. Study-wide background: Samples representing acute and convalescent COVID-19 were sourced from the United States, Italy and Spain. PBMCs, B-cell-depleted T cells, or T cells provided the cDNA or gDNA that made up the material.

A single count supports this clone. Per the original methods: Reference gene primer amplification gave estimated nucleated cell counts. Profiled with immunoSEQ multiplex PCR; TCRdb holds only in-frame clones, not every one. Clonal size and the V and J genes are those of that table, whereas D and trimming came from the DNA. Here the sample spans 120,000 or so clones, 85% to 90% being singletons. The CDR3 is 16 residues long. Germline trimming cut 6 bases from V and 1 base from J; bases unmatched to any gene: 8. Per the germline V gene, CDR1 is MGHRA and CDR2 is YSYEKL. The specimen was peripheral blood. The chain couples TRBV4-1 to TRBJ2-3; TRBD2 matches at 9 bases. The sequence came from a woman between 70 and 85 years old with acute or convalescent COVID-19. In DNA, the CDR3 is TGCGCCAGCAGTCCCTCGCGGGGGGGCGGCACAGATACGCAGTATTTT. It specifies CASSPSRGGGTDTQYF.